The rows below give T cell receptor beta chains drawn from one sample of a study of blood T cell repertoires in COVID-19. Sequenced by immunoSEQ multiplex PCR; TCRdb stores in-frame clones only, minus some. The sample lists fewer than 250,000 clones; roughly nine tenths were seen once. The sequenced sample consisted of peripheral blood. These receptor sequences come from a man in his 70s with acute or convalescent COVID-19. Each CDR3 is given with its conserved first and last residue. The D gene is left open where the match is weak. Where a row states a size, it is once, few, many or the class of an expanded clone; other rows omit it.

CDR3 length	V gene	clone size	D gene	J gene	CDR3 DNA	CDR3 protein
20	TRBV5-1	NA	NA	TRBJ2-4	TGCGCCAGCAGCTTACTATTAACGGGAAGCTCGAAATCAGCCAAAAACATTCAGTACTTC	CASSLLLTGSSKSAKNIQYF
13	TRBV4-1	NA	NA	TRBJ2-7	TGCGCCAGCAGCCAAGAACAGGGTGACGAGCAGTACTTC	CASSQEQGDEQYF
13	TRBV7-3	few	NA	TRBJ2-6	TGTGCCAGCAGCACTTCTGGGGCCAACGTCCTGACTTTC	CASSTSGANVLTF
15	TRBV11-2	NA	TRBD2	TRBJ2-1	TGTGCCAGCAGCCCCGGGACTAGCGGGTTGAATGAGCAGTTCTTC	CASSPGTSGLNEQFF
17	TRBV9	NA	TRBD2	TRBJ2-5	TGTGCCAGCAGCGTAAGCCCATCCTTAGCGGGGCAAGAGACCCAGTACTTC	CASSVSPSLAGQETQYF
15	TRBV30	NA	NA	TRBJ1-5	TGTGCCTCCACCCAGGGGCAGGGCGTAGGTCAGCCCCAGCATTTT	CASTQGQGVGQPQHF
16	TRBV10-2	NA	NA	TRBJ1-1	TGCGCCAGCAGTGTCGGGGGGACGCTGAGGAACACTGAAGCTTTCTTT	CASSVGGTLRNTEAFF
14	TRBV9	NA	TRBD1	TRBJ1-2	TGTGCCAGCAGCGCCCATGGGACAGGAGGAGGCTACACCTTC	CASSAHGTGGGYTF
13	TRBV2	many	NA	TRBJ1-1	TGTGCCAGCAGCACAACAGCCTACACTGAAGCTTTCTTT	CASSTTAYTEAFF
16	TRBV27	NA	TRBD1	TRBJ2-1	TGTGCCAGCAGTTTGGGACAGGGTAGACTCCACAATGAGCAGTTCTTC	CASSLGQGRLHNEQFF
14	TRBV4-3	NA	NA	TRBJ2-1	TGCGCCAGCAGCCAGGTCGAGGAGGGAGCTGAGCAGTTCTTC	CASSQVEEGAEQFF
16	TRBV12-5	NA	TRBD1	TRBJ1-5	TGTGCTAGTGGTGACCTGGGACAGGGTAACAATCAGCCCCAGCATTTT	CASGDLGQGNNQPQHF
13	TRBV27	NA	NA	TRBJ1-1	TGTGCCAGCAGTTACAGGGAGAACACTGAAGCTTTCTTT	CASSYRENTEAFF
16	TRBV28	NA	NA	TRBJ2-6	TGTGCCAGCCGTCCAGGGTCCTCTACTGGGGCCAACGTCCTGACTTTC	CASRPGSSTGANVLTF
16	TRBV7-8	NA	TRBD2	TRBJ2-7	TGTGCCAGCAGCTCTCGTTTAGGACTAGGAAATCTCGAGCAGTACTTC	CASSSRLGLGNLEQYF
15	TRBV5-1	NA	NA	TRBJ2-7	TGCGCCAGCAGCTTGGCCACGGGGAATCCCTACGAGCAGTACTTC	CASSLATGNPYEQYF
14	TRBV7-2	NA	TRBD1	TRBJ1-1	TGTGCCAGCAGCTTAAACAGGGGAGTCACTGAAGCTTTCTTT	CASSLNRGVTEAFF
15	TRBV19	NA	NA	TRBJ1-1	TGTGCCAGTAGCCCTGGAGGGGTATGGAACACTGAAGCTTTCTTT	CASSPGGVWNTEAFF
13	TRBV19	NA	NA	TRBJ2-2	TGTGCCAGTAAGGGGCTCAACACCGGGGAGCTGTTTTTT	CASKGLNTGELFF
15	TRBV18	once	NA	TRBJ1-1	TGTGCCAGCTCATTCACCCGGGAGCCCAACACTGAAGCTTTCTTT	CASSFTREPNTEAFF
14	TRBV19	NA	NA	TRBJ2-5	TGTGCCAGTAGTATTGTCGACAGGCAGGAGACCCAGTACTTC	CASSIVDRQETQYF
14	TRBV6-5	NA	NA	TRBJ2-5	TGTGCCAGCAGTTACCGAGTTAGCCAAGAGACCCAGTACTTC	CASSYRVSQETQYF